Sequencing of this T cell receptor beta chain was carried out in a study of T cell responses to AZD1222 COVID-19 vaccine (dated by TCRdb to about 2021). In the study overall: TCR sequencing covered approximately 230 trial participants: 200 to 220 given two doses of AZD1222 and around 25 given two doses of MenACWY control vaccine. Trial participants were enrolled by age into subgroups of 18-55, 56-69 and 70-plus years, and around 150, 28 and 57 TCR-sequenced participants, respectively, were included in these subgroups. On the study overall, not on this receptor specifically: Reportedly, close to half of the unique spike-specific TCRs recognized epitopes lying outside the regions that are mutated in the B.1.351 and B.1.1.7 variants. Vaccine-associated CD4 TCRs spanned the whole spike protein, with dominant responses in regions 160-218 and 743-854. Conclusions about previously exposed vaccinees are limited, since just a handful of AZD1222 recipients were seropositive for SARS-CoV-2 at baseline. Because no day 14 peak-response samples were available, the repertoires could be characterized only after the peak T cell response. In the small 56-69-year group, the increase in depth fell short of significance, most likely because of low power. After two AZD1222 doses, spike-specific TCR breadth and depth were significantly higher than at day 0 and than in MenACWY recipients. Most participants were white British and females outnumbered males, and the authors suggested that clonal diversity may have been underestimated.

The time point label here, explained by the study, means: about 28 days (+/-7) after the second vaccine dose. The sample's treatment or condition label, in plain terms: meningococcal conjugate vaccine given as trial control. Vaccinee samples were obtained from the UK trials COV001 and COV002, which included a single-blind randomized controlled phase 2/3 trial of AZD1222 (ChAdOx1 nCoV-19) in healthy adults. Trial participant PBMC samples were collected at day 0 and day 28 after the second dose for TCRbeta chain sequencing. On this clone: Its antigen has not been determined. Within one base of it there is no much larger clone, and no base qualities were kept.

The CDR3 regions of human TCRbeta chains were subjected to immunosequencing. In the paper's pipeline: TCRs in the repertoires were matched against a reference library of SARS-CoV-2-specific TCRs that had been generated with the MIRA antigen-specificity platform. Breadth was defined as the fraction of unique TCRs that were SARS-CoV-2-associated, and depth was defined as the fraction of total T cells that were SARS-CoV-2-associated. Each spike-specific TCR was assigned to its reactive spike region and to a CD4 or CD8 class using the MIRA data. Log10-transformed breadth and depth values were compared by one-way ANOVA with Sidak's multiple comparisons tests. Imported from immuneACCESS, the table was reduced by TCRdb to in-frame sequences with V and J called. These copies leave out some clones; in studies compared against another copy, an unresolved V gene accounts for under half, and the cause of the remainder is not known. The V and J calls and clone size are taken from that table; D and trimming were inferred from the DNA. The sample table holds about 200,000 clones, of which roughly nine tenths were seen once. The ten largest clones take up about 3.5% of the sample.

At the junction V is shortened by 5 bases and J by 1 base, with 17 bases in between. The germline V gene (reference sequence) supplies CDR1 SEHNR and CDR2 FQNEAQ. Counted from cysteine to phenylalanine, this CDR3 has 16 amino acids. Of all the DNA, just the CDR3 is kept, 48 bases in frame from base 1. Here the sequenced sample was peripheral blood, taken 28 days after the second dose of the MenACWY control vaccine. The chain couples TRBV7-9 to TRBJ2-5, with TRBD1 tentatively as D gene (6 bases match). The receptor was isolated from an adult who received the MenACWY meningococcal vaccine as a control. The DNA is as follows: TGTGCCAGCAGCCAAGCTACAGGGACCCCCCAAGAGACCCAGTACTTC. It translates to CASSQATGTPQETQYF.